Listed below are T cell receptor beta chains from one sample, sequenced in a study of human T cells and chemical hapten exposure. TCRdb re-called the RACE reads through MiXCR, storing one row per CDR3 protein. The sample includes about 180,000 distinct CDR3 sequences, around 30% of them seen just once. The starting material was whole blood, obtained in connection with sensitization to the hapten diphenylcyclopropenone (DPC). The receptors derive from a woman aged 25 to 39 with alopecia areata. Some clones in this sample may be carry-over from other donors' samples. CDR3s include the opening cysteine and the closing phenylalanine or tryptophan. The D gene is left open where the match is weak. The size entry is marked missing in some rows and otherwise reads once, few, many or a size class.

CDR3aa	CDR3nt	abundance	v_gene	j_gene	d_gene
CASSLLDRPSEAFF	TGTGCCAGCTCACTTTTAGACAGGCCCTCTGAAGCTTTCTTT	.	TRBV18	TRBJ1-1	.
CASSLLMDPNYGYTF	TGCGCCAGCAGCCTGCTTATGGACCCTAACTATGGCTACACCTTC	.	TRBV4-3	TRBJ1-2	.
CASSSVGQGEAFF	TGTGCCAGCAGTTCCGTGGGACAGGGAGAAGCTTTCTTT	.	TRBV27	TRBJ1-1	TRBD1
CASSSDSYSNQPQHF	TGTGCCAGCAGCTCGGACAGTTATAGCAATCAGCCCCAGCATTTT	few	TRBV6-1	TRBJ1-5	.
CATSRAGTGGKSQHF	TGTGCCACCAGCAGAGCGGGGACAGGGGGTAAGTCCCAGCATTTT	.	TRBV15	TRBJ1-5	TRBD1
CASSLVRVGNSPLHF	TGCGCCAGCAGCTTGGTCAGGGTTGGGAATTCACCCCTCCACTTT	.	TRBV5-1	TRBJ1-6	.
CSAREVRQGTTYNEQFF	TGCAGTGCTAGAGAAGTCAGGCAGGGGACTACCTACAATGAGCAGTTCTTC	.	TRBV20-1	TRBJ2-1	.
CASSFTGEGEAFF	TGCGCCAGCAGCTTCACAGGGGAGGGTGAAGCTTTCTTT	.	TRBV5-1	TRBJ1-1	TRBD1
CASRDGGAEYF	TGTGCCAGCAGAGATGGGGGGGCTGAGTACTTC	.	TRBV2	TRBJ2-7	.
CASSKARDGRAASEQFF	TGTGCCAGCAGCAAAGCCCGGGACGGGAGGGCGGCTAGTGAGCAGTTCTTC	.	TRBV21-1	TRBJ2-1	.
CASSLTLQGAMNTEAFF	TGCGCCAGCAGCTTGACCCTCCAGGGGGCGATGAACACTGAAGCTTTCTTT	few	TRBV5-1	TRBJ1-1	TRBD1
CASSLGVTDTQYF	TGTGCCAGCAGCTTAGGCGTGACAGATACGCAGTATTTT	few	TRBV7-2	TRBJ2-3	.
CASSESGQTQYF	TGTGCCAGCAGTGAGAGTGGGCAGACGCAGTATTTT	.	TRBV2	TRBJ2-3	.
CASSPGQGARTEAFF	TGCGCCAGCAGCCCCGGACAGGGGGCGCGCACTGAAGCTTTCTTT	.	TRBV4-1	TRBJ1-1	TRBD1
CASTKNGAYQPQHF	TGTGCCAGCACTAAAAACGGGGCCTATCAGCCCCAGCATTTT	.	TRBV28	TRBJ1-5	.
CASTTSRGNEQFF	TGTGCCAGCACCACCAGTCGAGGCAATGAGCAGTTCTTC	few	TRBV11-1	TRBJ2-1	.
CASSPSTTGEQYF	TGTGCCAGCAGCCCATCCACGACGGGCGAGCAGTACTTC	many	TRBV3-1	TRBJ2-7	.
CSVESNEQFF	TGCAGCGTTGAGTCCAATGAGCAGTTCTTC	few	TRBV29-1	TRBJ2-1	.
CSAPLRGEQYF	TGCAGTGCCCCCCTTAGGGGCGAGCAGTACTTC	few	TRBV20-1	TRBJ2-7	.
CASMGGRMSEDRLANVLTF	TGTGCCAGCATGGGAGGACGGATGTCTGAGGATCGGTTGGCCAACGTCCTGACTTTC	.	TRBV6-2/TRBV6-3	TRBJ2-6	.
CASRKQGEASGNTIYF	TGTGCCAGCAGAAAACAGGGGGAAGCCTCTGGAAACACCATATATTTT	.	TRBV6-1	TRBJ1-3	TRBD1
CSVGNGVQETQYF	TGCAGCGTTGGCAACGGAGTCCAAGAGACCCAGTACTTC	few	TRBV29-1	TRBJ2-5	.
CASSLPGLSSTQYF	TGTGCCAGCAGCCTACCGGGACTATCCTCGACCCAGTACTTC	few	TRBV7-9	TRBJ2-5	TRBD2
CASSPRRRHKAGQYF	TGTGCCAGCAGTCCCCGCCGGCGGCACAAAGCGGGGCAGTACTTC	.	TRBV27	TRBJ2-7	.
CSASGTGHNSPLHF	TGCAGTGCTAGCGGGACAGGGCATAATTCACCCCTCCACTTT	.	TRBV20-1	TRBJ1-6	TRBD1
CASSAKLLANTDTQYF	TGTGCCAGCAGCGCCAAGTTACTAGCCAACACAGATACGCAGTATTTT	few	TRBV9	TRBJ2-3	.
CASTGTYNEQFF	TGTGCCAGCACCGGAACATACAATGAGCAGTTCTTC	many	TRBV25-1	TRBJ2-1	.
CASSQRGVYGYTF	TGCGCCAGCAGCCAAAGGGGGGTCTATGGCTACACCTTC	.	TRBV4-3	TRBJ1-2	.
CSATMRDSRGYTF	TGCAGTGCAACGATGCGGGACAGCCGTGGCTACACCTTC	.	TRBV20-1	TRBJ1-2	TRBD1
CASSFGGANTEAFF	TGTGCCAGCAGTTTTGGGGGGGCGAACACTGAAGCTTTCTTT	.	TRBV28	TRBJ1-1	.
CASSELGGSNQPQHF	TGTGCCAGCAGTGAATTAGGGGGTAGCAATCAGCCCCAGCATTTT	medium-sized	TRBV2	TRBJ1-5	.
CSARELREPGNTIYF	TGCAGTGCTAGAGAACTCAGGGAACCTGGAAACACCATATATTTT	.	TRBV20-1	TRBJ1-3	.
CSVQADGYTF	TGCAGCGTACAGGCTGATGGCTACACCTTC	.	TRBV29-1	TRBJ1-2	.
CASSVVGVTGTQYF	TGTGCCAGCAGCGTAGTTGGAGTTACGGGGACCCAGTACTTC	.	TRBV9	TRBJ2-5	.